This entry lists 17 T cell receptor beta chains sequenced from one sample in a study of post-analysis software for immune sequencing data. Study-level findings and limits: Patients showed TRBV5-6, TRBV5-1 and TRBV20-1 among five TRBV segments more frequent than in controls.

Libraries were made from TCR beta cDNA, and they carried unique molecular identifiers. A single record per CDR3 protein comes from TCRdb applying MiXCR to the PCR reads. The profile shows approximately 660,000 distinct CDR3 sequences, roughly three fifths of them singletons. What these receptors recognize is not known. What was sequenced was blood. The receptor source for this set is a girl aged 2 to 9 with multiple sclerosis.

The chain carries TRBV7-2 and TRBJ2-5, with D unresolved. With 2 bases removed from V and 5 bases from J, the gap between germline ends came to 15 bases. Germline CDR1 and CDR2: SGHTA and FQGNSA. The length of the CDR3 is 15 residues. CDR3 sequence (DNA): TGTGCCAGCAGCTTAATCAGAAACCCGGCGGAGACCCAGTACTTC. The encoded protein is CASSLIRNPAETQYF.

V and J are TRBV9 and TRBJ2-7; the D gene is possibly TRBD2 (5 bases). The end of the DNA is better explained by TRBJ2-5, so the J call may be wrong. Germline CDR1 and CDR2: SGDLS and YYNGEE. The CDR3 spans 16 residues. The CDR3 nucleotides are TGTGCCAGCAGCGTAGCTGTTGAGGGATCCCAAGAGACCCAGTACTTC. Its protein product is CASSVAVEGSQETQYF.

The rearrangement links TRBV6-6 to TRBJ2-5; perhaps TRBD2 as D (6 bases). The J call may be mistaken, given a closer DNA end match to TRBJ2-7. The CDR3 runs 14 residues. Germline V gene data show CDR1 as MNHNY and CDR2 as SVGAGI (reference sequence). This chain's CDR3 is CASSYGAGLLEQYF. The CDR3 nucleotides read TGTGCCAGCAGTTACGGGGCGGGATTGCTCGAGCAGTACTTC.

The chain joins TRBV29-1 to TRBJ2-7; 8 nucleotides align to TRBD1. Germline values: CDR1 SQVTM, CDR2 ANQGSEA. The CDR3 has 14 amino acids. Germline trimming cut 4 bases from V and 3 bases from J; bases unmatched to any gene: 8. CDR3 region: CSVGIRGQDYEQYF. CDR3 DNA: TGCAGCGTTGGTATCAGGGGGCAAGACTACGAGCAGTACTTC.

The chain uses TRBV10-3 and TRBJ2-7, with D possibly called TRBD1 or TRBD2 (5 bases each). This CDR3 region has 15 residues. The germline CDR1 and CDR2 sequences are ENHRY and SYGVKD. The V end was cut by 6 bases, the J end by 3 bases, with 18 bases between. The CDR3 DNA reads TGTGCCATCAGCGGAACCGGGACGGCTAACTACGAGCAGTACTTC. Translation: CAISGTGTANYEQYF.

The CDR3 nucleotides read TGCAGTGCTAGTGAGGGGGCCAGAGAGGAGACCCAGTACTTC. It is translated as CSASEGAREETQYF. This chain uses TRBV20-1 with TRBJ2-5; TRBD1 matches 7 bases. Trimming took 3 bases from V and 5 from J; bases not matched to a gene: 9. Germline assignment: CDR1 DFQATT and CDR2 SNEGSKA (reference sequence). The length of the CDR3 is 14 residues.

The genes are TRBV6-4 and TRBJ2-1; D unresolved. Germline CDR1 MRHNA, CDR2 SNTAGT. V dropped 2 bases and J dropped 2 bases, with 10 bases sitting between them. The CDR3 sequence is 15 residues long. The CDR3 is CASSDTEVPYNEQFF. CDR3 bases: TGTGCCAGCAGTGACACTGAGGTCCCCTACAATGAGCAGTTCTTC.

CDR3 amino acids: CASSHRQAANYGYTF. The CDR3 DNA reads as TGTGCCAGCAGTCATAGACAGGCGGCTAACTATGGCTACACCTTC. The chain joins TRBV7-9 to TRBJ1-2, with D maybe TRBD1 (6 bases). The CDR3 is made up of 15 amino acids. Trimming removed 6 bases from V and 0 bases from J, with 14 bases in between. Germline loops: CDR1 SEHNR, CDR2 FQNEAQ (reference sequence).

The chain uses TRBV6-5 and TRBJ2-7; 16 positions agree with TRBD2. The CDR3 runs 15 residues. Germline V CDR1 and CDR2: MNHEY, SVGAGI. The trim removed 4 bases at V and 6 bases at J, leaving 3 bases unmatched. CDR3 sequence reads: CASSSGLAGGREQYF. In DNA, the CDR3 is TGTGCCAGCAGTTCGGGACTAGCGGGAGGGCGCGAGCAGTACTTC.

V and J are TRBV7-9 and TRBJ2-5; no reliable D call. The end of the DNA is better explained by TRBJ2-7, so the J call may be wrong. The germline V gene encodes CDR1 SEHNR and CDR2 FQNEAQ (reference sequence). The length of the CDR3 is 14 residues. The CDR3 DNA sequence: TGTGCCAGCAGCCAGAGCACCCCTTCCTACGAGCAGTACTTC. This codes for CASSQSTPSYEQYF.

This CDR3 is CSVEFSRGAKNIQYF. CDR3 bases: TGCAGCGTTGAATTTTCGCGCGGAGCCAAAAACATTCAGTACTTC. J is TRBJ2-4 and V is TRBV29-1; D is unresolved. The CDR3 totals 15 residues. Germline values: CDR1 SQVTM, CDR2 ANQGSEA. Trimming removed 2 bases from V and 0 bases from J, with 11 bases in between.

The gene calls are TRBV27 and TRBJ2-3; 8 nucleotides line up with TRBD2. The CDR3 sequence is 15 residues long. Per the germline V gene, CDR1 is MNHEY and CDR2 is SMNVEV (reference sequence). The V and J ends lost 5 bases and 3 bases, in that order; junction bases with no gene match: 7. CDR3 sequence: CASSRLGTRTDTQYF. In nucleotides, the CDR3 is TGTGCCAGCAGTCGGCTAGGGACTAGGACAGATACGCAGTATTTT.

The rearrangement joins TRBV7-2 to TRBJ2-3, with D hard to call. The V and J ends lost 5 bases and 4 bases respectively, with 19 bases between them. CDR1 is SGHTA, CDR2 FQGNSA, per germline. The CDR3 contains 16 residues. This CDR3 reads CASSPNGAALADTQYF. CDR3 in DNA: TGTGCCAGCAGCCCAAACGGTGCAGCGTTGGCAGATACGCAGTATTTT.

This clonotype has just a few counts. This chain links TRBV5-6 with TRBJ2-1; 11 bases map to TRBD2. Trimming cost V 4 bases and J 4 bases; bases outside gene matches: 7. Germline V lookup: CDR1 SGHDT, CDR2 YYEEEE. The CDR3 is made up of 16 amino acids. The CDR3 DNA sequence: TGTGCCAGCAGCGATATGACTAGCGGGACTTACAATGAGCAGTTCTTC. This gives the protein CASSDMTSGTYNEQFF.

The chain employs TRBV5-6 and TRBJ2-3; TRBD2 is a possible D gene (5 bases). Germline assignment: CDR1 SGHDT and CDR2 YYEEEE. This CDR3 spans 13 amino acids. Between the trimmed V and J ends, which lost 1 base and 6 bases, there was a span of 9 bases. The CDR3 DNA sequence: TGTGCCAGCAGCTTGATACCGGGGGATACGCAGTATTTT. This sequence encodes CASSLIPGDTQYF.

CDR3 nucleotide sequence: TGTGCCACCAGGTTTGGCGCTAGCGACACAGATACGCAGTATTTT. It is translated as CATRFGASDTDTQYF. This chain joins TRBV10-3 and TRBJ2-3; perhaps TRBD2 as D (6 bases). Per germline, CDR1 ENHRY and CDR2 SYGVKD. Trimming removed 10 bases at V and 2 bases at J, with 19 bases between. The CDR3 has 15 residues.

The CDR3 nucleotides are TGTGCCAGCAGCGTAGACCAGGGGCCCAATGAGCAGTTCTTC. It is translated as CASSVDQGPNEQFF. The chain couples TRBV9 to TRBJ2-1; weak D call: TRBD1 (6 bases). Deletions cut 0 bases from V and 6 bases from J, with 10 bases between. CDR3 length: 14 amino acids. CDR1 is SGDLS and CDR2 is YYNGEE in the germline V gene.